These T cell receptor beta chains were read from a single sample in a study of CD8 T cells in ankylosing spondylitis. TCRdb redid the calling of the 5' RACE reads with MiXCR, one entry per CDR3 protein. The sample yields over 200,000 distinct CDR3 sequences, roughly a tenth seen once. Sequencing was carried out using blood, either unsorted or a sorted T cell fraction (not recorded which). Every receptor here comes from a male donor with ankylosing spondylitis or in good health (not recorded which). The CDR3 runs from the conserved cysteine through the conserved F or W. D genes are given only for firm matches. A clone size is listed for some rows: how often the clone was seen (once, few, many), or a class if it is expanded.

>TRBV6-6|TRBJ1-1|many|TRBD1
CASSRVEGAQAFF
TGTGCCAGCAGTCGAGTCGAGGGGGCGCAGGCTTTCTTT
>TRBV29-1|TRBJ1-3|many|NA
CSVEHSSTFSGNTIYF
TGCAGCGTTGAACACTCCTCCACCTTCTCTGGAAACACCATATATTTT
>TRBV12-3/TRBV12-4|TRBJ1-1|few|TRBD1
CASSYRGSRNTEAFF
TGTGCCAGCAGTTACAGGGGCTCAAGGAACACTGAAGCTTTCTTT
>TRBV6-5|TRBJ2-7|many|TRBD2
CASSYRPGRGGSYEQYF
TGTGCCAGCAGTTACCGCCCTGGGAGGGGTGGAAGCTACGAGCAGTACTTC
>TRBV21-1|TRBJ2-7|many|NA
CASSTRHDHEQYF
TGTGCCAGCAGCACTCGACACGACCACGAGCAGTACTTC
>TRBV5-1|TRBJ1-6|many|NA
CASSASTDRNSPLHF
TGCGCCAGCAGCGCCTCGACTGACAGGAATTCACCCCTCCACTTT
>TRBV5-1|TRBJ2-5|NA|NA
CASSPTGLDQETQYF
TGCGCCAGCAGCCCCACGGGACTGGACCAAGAGACCCAGTACTTC
>TRBV20-1|TRBJ2-7|many|NA
CSARWMGTSHEQYF
TGCAGTGCTAGATGGATGGGAACTTCCCACGAGCAGTACTTC
>TRBV28|TRBJ2-7|NA|NA
CASSFGSFDGEQYF
TGTGCCAGCAGTTTCGGCTCGTTTGACGGCGAGCAGTACTTC
>TRBV20-1|TRBJ2-7|many|NA
CSARWSREQYF
TGCAGTGCTAGATGGTCCAGGGAGCAGTACTTC
>TRBV19|TRBJ2-6|NA|NA
CASSPLQGIGANVLTF
TGTGCCAGTAGTCCTCTCCAGGGGATTGGGGCCAACGTCCTGACTTTC
>TRBV29-1|TRBJ1-2|NA|NA
CSVDVRGGEGSGYTF
TGCAGCGTTGACGTCCGGGGGGGTGAGGGTAGTGGCTACACCTTC
>TRBV5-4|TRBJ2-3|few|NA
CASRGARGATDTQYF
TGTGCCAGCAGGGGGGCACGGGGGGCCACAGATACGCAGTATTTT
>TRBV20-1|TRBJ1-1|many|NA
CSARPGLHTEAFF
TGCAGTGCGCGGCCGGGACTGCACACTGAAGCTTTCTTT
>TRBV3-1|TRBJ2-2|many|NA
CASSQELERANTGELFF
TGTGCCAGCAGCCAAGAACTAGAACGAGCGAACACCGGGGAGCTGTTTTTT
>TRBV9|TRBJ2-1|many|TRBD2
CASSRAGEHNEQFF
TGTGCCAGCAGCCGAGCGGGGGAACACAATGAGCAGTTCTTC
>TRBV10-3|TRBJ1-5|NA|TRBD1
CASRTGEDYQPQHF
TGTGCCAGCAGGACAGGGGAGGACTATCAGCCCCAGCATTTT
>TRBV6-1|TRBJ2-1|many|NA
CASRSSPYNEQFF
TGTGCCAGCAGATCGAGCCCGTACAATGAGCAGTTCTTC
>TRBV29-1|TRBJ2-7|NA|TRBD1
CSGRGDRGTEQYF
TGCAGCGGGAGGGGGGACAGGGGTACCGAGCAGTACTTC
>TRBV2|TRBJ2-4|NA|NA
CASSGGSKNIQYF
TGTGCCAGCAGTGGGGGCTCTAAAAACATTCAGTACTTC
>TRBV20-1|TRBJ2-3|many|TRBD2
CSAGGDSTDTQYF
TGCAGTGCTGGGGGGGACAGCACAGATACGCAGTATTTT
>TRBV20-1|TRBJ2-5|once|NA
CSAPGQGQKQETQYF
TGCAGTGCCCCCGGCCAGGGACAAAAACAAGAGACCCAGTACTTC
>TRBV28|TRBJ2-5|few|TRBD1
CASSSPGQGSRETQYF
TGTGCCAGCAGTTCCCCGGGACAGGGGTCCAGAGAGACCCAGTACTTC
>TRBV5-1|TRBJ2-2|few|TRBD2
CASSPIAGSGELFF
TGCGCCAGCAGCCCGATAGCGGGGTCCGGGGAGCTGTTTTTT
>TRBV19|TRBJ2-6|NA|NA
CASSITGRASGANVLTF
TGTGCCAGTAGTATAACGGGAAGGGCCTCTGGGGCCAACGTCCTGACTTTC
>TRBV7-6|TRBJ2-7|few|TRBD1
CASSLAFRQGGTYEQYF
TGTGCCAGCAGCTTAGCATTCCGACAGGGGGGAACCTACGAGCAGTACTTC
>TRBV2|TRBJ2-3|many|NA
CASSETPSPIF
TGTGCCAGCAGTGAGACCCCCTCGCCGATTTTT
>TRBV5-1|TRBJ2-4|many|NA
CASSPGQQQNIQYF
TGCGCCAGCAGCCCCGGACAGCAACAAAACATTCAGTACTTC
>TRBV7-2|TRBJ2-1|NA|NA
CASSLAGGEHNEQFF
TGTGCCAGCAGCTTAGCGGGGGGAGAACACAATGAGCAGTTCTTC
>TRBV5-1|TRBJ2-7|many|NA
CASSPGQYYEQYF
TGCGCCAGCAGCCCGGGACAATACTACGAGCAGTACTTC
>TRBV5-1|TRBJ2-2|many|NA
CASSLGTVNTGELFF
TGCGCCAGCAGCCTGGGGACGGTGAACACCGGGGAGCTGTTTTTT
>TRBV7-2|TRBJ2-7|many|NA
CASSLPGEQYF
TGTGCCAGCAGCTTACCGGGGGAGCAGTACTTC
>TRBV5-6|TRBJ1-2|many|NA
CASSYLQLNYGYTF
TGTGCCAGCAGCTACCTCCAGTTAAACTATGGCTACACCTTC
>TRBV12-3/TRBV12-4|TRBJ2-1|few|TRBD2
CASSSWTSGGSDEQFF
TGTGCCAGCAGTTCTTGGACTAGCGGGGGGTCGGATGAGCAGTTCTTC
>TRBV6-1|TRBJ2-3|many|NA
CASAGGEDTDTQYF
TGTGCCAGCGCCGGGGGCGAGGACACAGATACGCAGTATTTT
>TRBV5-1|TRBJ2-7|many|NA
CASREEFYEQYF
TGCGCCAGCAGAGAGGAGTTCTACGAGCAGTACTTC
>TRBV7-9|TRBJ1-1|NA|NA
CASGDSGETEAFF
TGTGCCAGCGGAGATTCCGGGGAAACTGAAGCTTTCTTT
>TRBV12-3/TRBV12-4|TRBJ1-5|many|NA
CASSRSRDLNQPQHF
TGTGCCAGCAGCCGCTCCCGGGACCTAAATCAGCCCCAGCATTTT
>TRBV29-1|TRBJ2-2|many|NA
CSVGKGGTGELFF
TGCAGCGTTGGCAAGGGGGGCACCGGGGAGCTGTTTTTT
>TRBV7-9|TRBJ2-1|NA|TRBD2
CASSLGRGNNEQFF
TGTGCCAGCAGCTTAGGGCGGGGGAACAATGAGCAGTTCTTC
>TRBV6-5|TRBJ1-2|many|TRBD1
CASSQDRAGYTF
TGTGCCAGCAGTCAGGACAGGGCTGGCTACACCTTC
>TRBV29-1|TRBJ2-7|many|TRBD2
CSRGLAGVIYEQYF
TGCAGCCGAGGATTAGCGGGGGTCATCTACGAGCAGTACTTC
>TRBV20-1|TRBJ1-2|many|NA
CSAREGGGYTF
TGCAGTGCTAGAGAGGGGGGAGGCTACACCTTC
>TRBV15|TRBJ2-4|many|TRBD1
CATSRAGTGAKNIQYF
TGTGCCACCAGCAGAGCTGGGACAGGGGCCAAAAACATTCAGTACTTC
>TRBV12-3/TRBV12-4|TRBJ1-5|many|TRBD1
CASSSGQYSNQPQHF
TGTGCCAGCAGTTCGGGACAGTATAGCAATCAGCCCCAGCATTTT
>TRBV7-2|TRBJ2-3|many|NA
CASSLYTDTQYF
TGTGCCAGCAGCTTATACACAGATACGCAGTATTTT
>TRBV6-5|TRBJ2-7|many|TRBD2
CASSSLAGGNYEQYF
TGTGCCAGCAGTTCCCTAGCGGGGGGGAACTACGAGCAGTACTTC
>TRBV6-2/TRBV6-3|TRBJ2-1|few|TRBD2
CASSQQDLLAGGTYNEQFF
TGTGCCAGCAGCCAACAAGACCTACTTGCGGGGGGTACCTACAATGAGCAGTTCTTC
>TRBV12-3/TRBV12-4|TRBJ2-5|many|NA
CASSLGQQSGKETQYF
TGTGCCAGCAGTTTAGGACAACAAAGCGGTAAAGAGACCCAGTACTTC
>TRBV18|TRBJ1-5|many|NA
CASSPSTYSNQPQHF
TGTGCCAGCTCACCAAGCACCTATAGCAATCAGCCCCAGCATTTT
>TRBV5-8|TRBJ2-7|many|NA
CASSSRDNSYEQYF
TGTGCCAGCAGTTCCCGGGACAACTCCTACGAGCAGTACTTC
>TRBV5-1|TRBJ2-2|NA|NA
CASSLQLGGNTGKLFF
TGCGCCAGCAGCCTTCAACTAGGGGGAAACACCGGGAAGCTGTTTTTT
>TRBV7-2|TRBJ1-1|NA|NA
CATRGGGINTEAFF
TGTGCCACCCGGGGAGGGGGAATCAACACTGAAGCTTTCTTT
>TRBV5-1|TRBJ2-7|few|TRBD1
CASSLKDRASSYEQYF
TGCGCCAGCAGCTTAAAAGACAGGGCAAGCTCCTACGAGCAGTACTTC
>TRBV5-5|TRBJ2-4|many|NA
CASSFVYF
TGTGCCAGCAGCTTTGTGTACTTC
>TRBV12-3/TRBV12-4|TRBJ2-2|many|TRBD2
CATLKDSGGTTGELFF
TGTGCCACGTTGAAGGATAGCGGGGGGACCACCGGGGAGCTGTTTTTT
>TRBV5-1|TRBJ2-1|many|TRBD2
CASSSTSVEGLF
TGCGCCAGCAGCTCGACTAGCGTGGAAGGGCTCTTC
>TRBV20-1|TRBJ2-1|many|NA
CSARGTGESSYNEQFF
TGCAGTGCTAGGGGTACAGGCGAGAGCTCCTACAATGAGCAGTTCTTC
>TRBV7-8|TRBJ2-4|many|NA
CASSFQDGGLAKNIQYF
TGTGCCAGCAGCTTCCAGGACGGAGGACTAGCCAAAAACATTCAGTACTTC
>TRBV5-1|TRBJ2-3|many|TRBD2
CASSSSGLEGRGMQYF
TGCGCCAGCAGCTCCTCGGGACTAGAGGGGCGTGGTATGCAGTATTTT